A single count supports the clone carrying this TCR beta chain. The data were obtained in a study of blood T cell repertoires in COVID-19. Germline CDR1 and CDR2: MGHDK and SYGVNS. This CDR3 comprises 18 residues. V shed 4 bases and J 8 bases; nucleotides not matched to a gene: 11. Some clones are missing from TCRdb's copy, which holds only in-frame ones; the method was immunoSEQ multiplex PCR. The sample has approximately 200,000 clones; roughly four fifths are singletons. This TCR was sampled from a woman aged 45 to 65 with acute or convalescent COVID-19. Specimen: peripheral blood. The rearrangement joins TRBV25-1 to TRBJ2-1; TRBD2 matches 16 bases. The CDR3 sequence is CASSAVPGLAGGPDEQFF. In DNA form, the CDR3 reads TGTGCCAGCAGTGCCGTCCCGGGACTAGCGGGAGGGCCCGATGAGCAGTTCTTC.